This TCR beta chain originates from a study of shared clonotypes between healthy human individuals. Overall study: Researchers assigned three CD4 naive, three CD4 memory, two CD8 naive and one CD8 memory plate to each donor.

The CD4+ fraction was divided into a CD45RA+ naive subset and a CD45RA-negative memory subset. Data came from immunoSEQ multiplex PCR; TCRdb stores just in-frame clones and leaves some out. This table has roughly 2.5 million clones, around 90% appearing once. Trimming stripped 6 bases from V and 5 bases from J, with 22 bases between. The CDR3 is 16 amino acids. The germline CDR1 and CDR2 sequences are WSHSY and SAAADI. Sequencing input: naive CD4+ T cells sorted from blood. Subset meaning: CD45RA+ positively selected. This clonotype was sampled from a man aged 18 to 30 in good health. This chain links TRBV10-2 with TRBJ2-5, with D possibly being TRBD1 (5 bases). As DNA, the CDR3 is TGCGCCAGCAGGGACATACTACCCCCATCTGATGAGACCCAGTACTTC. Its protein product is CASRDILPPSDETQYF.